These T cell receptor beta chains were read from a single sample in a study of regulatory T cells in long-lasting Graves disease. A single record per CDR3 protein comes from TCRdb applying MiXCR to the multiplex PCR reads. The data contain 360,000 or so distinct CDR3 sequences, about 10% of them singletons. Another study also made use of these data, one on T cells in Graves' hyperthyroidism and ophthalmopathy.

The material sequenced was peripheral blood mononuclear cells (PBMCs), taken at new diagnosis, from a patient treated with antithyroid drugs. Receptors were obtained from a young woman with Graves disease. Both conserved end residues are part of each CDR3. D genes are given only for firm matches. The size field is filled for only some rows; it gives once, few, many or a size class.

abundance	v_gene	j_gene	d_gene	CDR3nt	CDR3aa
few	TRBV6-1	TRBJ2-1	TRBD1	TGTGCCAGCAGTCCAACCGGGACAGAGAATTACAATGAGCAGTTCTTC	CASSPTGTENYNEQFF
many	TRBV30	TRBJ2-3	NA	TGTGCCTGGAGTGCAGGGTTATCAGCAACAGATACGCAGTATTTT	CAWSAGLSATDTQYF
many	TRBV7-8	TRBJ1-1	NA	TGTGCCAGCAGCCCATCGGAGGCTGAAGCTTTCTTT	CASSPSEAEAFF
many	TRBV10-3	TRBJ2-2	TRBD1	TGTGCCATCAGTGAGGCCGGGACAGGGACCACCGGGGAGCTGTTTTTT	CAISEAGTGTTGELFF
many	TRBV18	TRBJ2-7	NA	TGTGCCAGCTCACCACGACGCTTCAACGAGCAGTACTTC	CASSPRRFNEQYF
many	TRBV6-1	TRBJ1-1	NA	TGTGCCAGCAAGAACGGGGAAGCCCTTAACACTGAAGCTTTCTTT	CASKNGEALNTEAFF
few	TRBV10-3	TRBJ2-1	TRBD2	TGTGCCTCGACTAGCCCAACCTACAATGAGCAGTTCTTC	CASTSPTYNEQFF
few	TRBV5-6	TRBJ2-7	NA	TGTGCCAGCAGCTTCGGGGCTATAGCATTGACCTACGAGCAGTACTTC	CASSFGAIALTYEQYF
many	TRBV19	TRBJ1-2	TRBD1	TGTGCCAGTAGTGGGACAGGGCAGGAGAAGAGCTATGGCTACACCTTC	CASSGTGQEKSYGYTF
many	TRBV10-2	TRBJ2-2	NA	TGCGCCAGCAGCCGGGGGACTCCCTTTTCCGGGGAGCTGTTTTTT	CASSRGTPFSGELFF
few	TRBV7-2	TRBJ2-3	NA	TGTGCCAGCAGCTTAGGGGTTAGCGGCACAGATACGCAGTATTTT	CASSLGVSGTDTQYF
many	TRBV20-1	TRBJ1-4	TRBD1	TGCAGTGCTAGATCGACAGGGCAACAGGGAACTAATGAAAAACTGTTTTTT	CSARSTGQQGTNEKLFF
many	TRBV20-1	TRBJ2-1	NA	TGCAGTGCTAGAGAGCACAGGGTTGAGCAGTTCTTC	CSAREHRVEQFF
NA	TRBV2	TRBJ2-3	NA	TGTGCCAGCAGTGAAGCGACGGTTGACAGCACAGATACGCAGTATTTT	CASSEATVDSTDTQYF
many	TRBV6-5	TRBJ2-3	NA	TGTGCCAGCACCGTAAGGAGAGGAATAGGGATGAATACAGATACGCAGTATTTT	CASTVRRGIGMNTDTQYF
NA	TRBV6-5	TRBJ2-7	TRBD2	TGTGCCAGCAGTTACGGGACTAGCGGGGACTTCTACGAGCAGTACTTC	CASSYGTSGDFYEQYF
many	TRBV20-1	TRBJ1-2	NA	TGCAGTGCTTACACAGGGCACGGCTACACCTTC	CSAYTGHGYTF
NA	TRBV10-1	TRBJ2-1	NA	TGCGCCAGCAGTGAGTCGAGGGGGAGGCGCGAGCAGTTCTTC	CASSESRGRREQFF
few	TRBV12-3/TRBV12-4	TRBJ1-5	NA	TGTGCCAGCTGGAAGCGTGATTATAGCAATCAGCCCCAGCATTTT	CASWKRDYSNQPQHF
NA	TRBV7-2	TRBJ2-7	TRBD2	TGTGCCAGCAGCTCCCCTAGCGGGAGTCCCTACGAGCAGTACTTC	CASSSPSGSPYEQYF
few	TRBV7-2	TRBJ2-1	NA	TGTGCCAGCAGCCCTGGGGCTACGGGACAAGAGTTCTTC	CASSPGATGQEFF
many	TRBV6-2/TRBV6-3	TRBJ2-7	NA	TGTGCCAGCAGTTACTCCCCCCAGTGGGAGGTCCTCTTC	CASSYSPQWEVLF
few	TRBV20-1	TRBJ2-7	TRBD2	TGCAGTGCTTGGGGACTAGGTGATTACGAGCAGTACTTC	CSAWGLGDYEQYF
many	TRBV12-3/TRBV12-4	TRBJ1-6	NA	TGTGCCAGCAGTTTCCACAGGGTTACTTCACCCCTCCACTTT	CASSFHRVTSPLHF
once	TRBV28	TRBJ1-1	NA	TGTGCCAGCAGTAGCCGGGGCCCTGGGACTGAAGCTTTCTTT	CASSSRGPGTEAFF
many	TRBV27	TRBJ1-1	TRBD1	TGTGCCAGCAGTTTCGCAGGGGGCGTAGCTTTCTTT	CASSFAGGVAFF
many	TRBV11-2	TRBJ2-1	TRBD2	TGTGCCAGCAGCTTAACCCCTAGCGGGAGCAATGAGCAGTTCTTC	CASSLTPSGSNEQFF
few	TRBV29-1	TRBJ1-4	NA	TGCAGCGCCAACAGGGTTGATGAGGAAAAACTGTTTTTT	CSANRVDEEKLFF
few	TRBV20-1	TRBJ2-4	NA	TGCAGTGCTAGCCCTCCGCGGGCCAAAAACATTCAGTACTTC	CSASPPRAKNIQYF
many	TRBV7-3	TRBJ2-1	TRBD2	TGTGCCAGCAGCGCACGACTAGCGGGGACCGAGAATGAGCAGTTCTTC	CASSARLAGTENEQFF
few	TRBV29-1	TRBJ2-2	NA	TGCAGCGTTGAACAGTCGGGTCCCGGGGAGCTGTTTTTT	CSVEQSGPGELFF
many	TRBV5-1	TRBJ2-2	TRBD1	TGCGCCAGCAGCTGGACGCCGGGACAGGGATTCGCTAGATACACCGGGGAGCTGTTTTTT	CASSWTPGQGFARYTGELFF
many	TRBV3-1	TRBJ2-1	TRBD2	TGTGCCAGCAGCCAAGGACGGACTAGCGCTGAGCAGTTCTTC	CASSQGRTSAEQFF
many	TRBV7-2	TRBJ2-3	TRBD2	TGTGCCAGCAGCAGATTCAGACTAGCGGGGACCACAGATACGCAGTATTTT	CASSRFRLAGTTDTQYF
many	TRBV9	TRBJ2-1	NA	TGTGCCAGCAGCGTAGGTACCTGGGACGGCTTGTACAATGAGCAGTTCTTC	CASSVGTWDGLYNEQFF
NA	TRBV10-3	TRBJ1-1	NA	TGTGCCATCAGGAAACAGGGCACTGAAGCTTTCTTT	CAIRKQGTEAFF
many	TRBV6-2/TRBV6-3	TRBJ2-3	TRBD2	TGTGCCAGCAGACCTAGCGGGGAAGATACGCAGTATTTT	CASRPSGEDTQYF
few	TRBV7-7	TRBJ2-1	NA	TGTGCTAGCAGCGAGGGACTCGCGGTAAATGAGAATGAGCAGTTCTTC	CASSEGLAVNENEQFF
few	TRBV29-1	TRBJ2-7	NA	TGCAGCGTTGGGCCACAGGGTTTCTACGAGCAGTACTTC	CSVGPQGFYEQYF
many	TRBV6-5	TRBJ2-6	NA	TGTGCCAGCAGTTACAGCATCTCTGGGGCCAACGTCCTGACTTTC	CASSYSISGANVLTF
many	TRBV20-1	TRBJ2-4	NA	TGCAGTGCCACCCTTGGCCCCCAAGGTGGGACGGTAGCCAAAAACATTCAGTACTTC	CSATLGPQGGTVAKNIQYF
many	TRBV12-3/TRBV12-4	TRBJ2-3	NA	TGTGCCAGCAGCCGGGCCAGGGGGGAGGTCCATACGCAGTATTTT	CASSRARGEVHTQYF
few	TRBV9	TRBJ2-1	NA	TGTGCCAGCAGCGTACTAGGGTACAATGAGCAGTTCTTC	CASSVLGYNEQFF
few	TRBV5-1	TRBJ2-4	NA	TGCGCCAGCAGCTTGGCGGCCAAAAACATTCAGTACTTC	CASSLAAKNIQYF
many	TRBV6-1	TRBJ1-1	TRBD1	TGTGCCAGCAGAGACAGGGGGAGTCCTGAAGCTTTCTTT	CASRDRGSPEAFF
many	TRBV10-3	TRBJ1-1	NA	TGTGCCATCGCGGGACCCGGGACCGAATACACTGAAGCTTTCTTT	CAIAGPGTEYTEAFF
NA	TRBV5-1	TRBJ2-1	NA	TGCGCCAGCAGCTTGGTCGGGGAGAGATACAATGAGCAGTTCTTC	CASSLVGERYNEQFF
many	TRBV2	TRBJ1-2	TRBD1	TGTGCCAGCACCCCTAACCGCGGCAGGGGGGGCTATGGCTACACCTTC	CASTPNRGRGGYGYTF
many	TRBV7-9	TRBJ2-2	NA	TGTGCCAGCAGCTTAGTTCTGGGGGCCGGCACCGGGGAGCTGTTTTTT	CASSLVLGAGTGELFF
many	TRBV5-1	TRBJ1-1	NA	TGCGCCAGCAACTTATTATCCGAGGGAACTGAAGCTTTCTTT	CASNLLSEGTEAFF
many	TRBV19	TRBJ1-5	NA	TGTGCCAGTAGTATCCCTTGGATGGCTCAGCCCCAGCATTTT	CASSIPWMAQPQHF
NA	TRBV7-9	TRBJ2-5	TRBD1	TGTGCCAGTCGACAGGGGAGTCAAGAGACCCAGTACTTC	CASRQGSQETQYF
many	TRBV11-2	TRBJ1-5	NA	TGTGCCAGCAGCTTAGGTTTTGGGAATCAGCCCCAGCATTTT	CASSLGFGNQPQHF
many	TRBV11-2	TRBJ2-3	NA	TGTGCCAGCAGTCGTGCGGGACGCGGGGCAGATACGCAGTATTTT	CASSRAGRGADTQYF
many	TRBV11-2	TRBJ1-2	TRBD1	TGTGCCAGCAGCTTACGTCGACAGGGCAAGGGCTATGGCTACACCTTC	CASSLRRQGKGYGYTF
many	TRBV28	TRBJ2-1	TRBD1	TGTGCCAGCAGTTTACTCCAGGGGGATGAGCAGTTCTTC	CASSLLQGDEQFF
many	TRBV20-1	TRBJ2-2	NA	TGCAGTGCTGACCTCGACCTGGCGGGTACCGGGGAGCTGTTTTTT	CSADLDLAGTGELFF
once	TRBV20-1	TRBJ2-5	NA	TGCAGTGCAAAGGCTGGCACAGAGACCCAGTACTTC	CSAKAGTETQYF
many	TRBV18	TRBJ2-5	NA	TGTGCCAGCTCACCGGCAGAGACCCAGTACTTC	CASSPAETQYF
NA	TRBV2	TRBJ1-4	NA	TGTGCCAGCAGTTACTCAGCGGGGGTTGGGGATAATGAAAAACTGTTTTTT	CASSYSAGVGDNEKLFF